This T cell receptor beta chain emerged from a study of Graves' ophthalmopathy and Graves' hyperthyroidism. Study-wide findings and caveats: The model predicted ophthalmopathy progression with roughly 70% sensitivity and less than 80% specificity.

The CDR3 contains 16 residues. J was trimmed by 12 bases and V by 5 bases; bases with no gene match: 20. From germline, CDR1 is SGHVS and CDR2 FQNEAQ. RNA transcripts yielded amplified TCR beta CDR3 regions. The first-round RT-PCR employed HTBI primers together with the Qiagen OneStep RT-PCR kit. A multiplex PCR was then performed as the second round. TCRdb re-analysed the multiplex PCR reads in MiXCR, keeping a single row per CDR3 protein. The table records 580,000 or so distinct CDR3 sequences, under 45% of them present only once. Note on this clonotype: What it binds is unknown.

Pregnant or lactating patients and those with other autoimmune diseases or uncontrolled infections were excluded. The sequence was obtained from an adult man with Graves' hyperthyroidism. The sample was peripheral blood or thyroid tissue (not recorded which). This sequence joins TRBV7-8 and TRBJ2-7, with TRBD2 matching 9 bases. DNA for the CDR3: TGTGCCAGCAGCAGCGGGAGGCATCCAAGCACAGATACGCGGTACTTC. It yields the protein CASSSGRHPSTDTRYF.